Listed below are T cell receptor beta chains from one sample, sequenced in a study of T cell changes during pregnancy in multiple sclerosis. Some clones are missing from TCRdb's copy, which holds only in-frame ones; the method was immunoSEQ multiplex PCR. There are 30,000 to 45,000 clones in the sample; 90% to 95% occur only once, and 0.47% lies in the top ten. The specimen comprised CD4+ T cells from peripheral blood mononuclear cells, sampled in the second trimester of pregnancy. These receptors were taken from a female donor in good health, enrolled as a control in a pregnancy study. The CDR3 runs from the conserved cysteine through the conserved F or W. The order of the fields is D gene, clone size, J gene, V gene, CDR3 DNA, CDR3 protein. The D gene is left open where the match is weak. The size field is filled for only some rows; it gives once, few, many or a size class.

>NA|once|TRBJ2-3|TRBV7-9
TGTGCCAGCAGCTTATCGGTCGTCCTCACAGATACGCAGTATTTT
CASSLSVVLTDTQYF
>TRBD2|NA|TRBJ2-1|TRBV13
TGTGCCAGCAGCTTCTTGCTAGCGGAGTACAATGAGCAGTTCTTC
CASSFLLAEYNEQFF
>NA|NA|TRBJ1-5|TRBV7-6
TGTGCCACCGGGGACTTTAGCAATCAGCCCCAGCATTTT
CATGDFSNQPQHF
>NA|NA|TRBJ2-7|TRBV10-3
TGTGCCACTTTCGGGGATTACTCCTACGAGCAGTACTTC
CATFGDYSYEQYF
>NA|NA|TRBJ1-1|TRBV5-1
TGCGCCAGCAGCCTCGGGGGGAGCTGGTCCCTGAACACTGAAGCTTTCTTT
CASSLGGSWSLNTEAFF
>TRBD2|NA|TRBJ2-7|TRBV11-2
TGTGCCAGCAGCCCGGTTGCCAGGGGACTAGCGGGGGCCTACGAGCAGTACTTC
CASSPVARGLAGAYEQYF
>NA|NA|TRBJ2-2|TRBV19
TGTGCCAGTAGAAATTCGGACAGTACTCACACCGGGGAGCTGTTTTTT
CASRNSDSTHTGELFF
>TRBD1|NA|TRBJ1-6|TRBV2
TGTGCCAGCAGTGAAACAAGAGGGGGACAGGGGTTTTCACCCCTCCACTTT
CASSETRGGQGFSPLHF
>NA|once|TRBJ2-6|TRBV11-2
TGTGCCAGCAGCGCCACAGGGCTCTCTGGGGCCAACGTCCTGACTTTC
CASSATGLSGANVLTF
>TRBD1|NA|TRBJ1-2|TRBV7-9
TGTGCCAGCAGCTACGGACAGGGGGCAGGAATTGGTAGCTACACCTTC
CASSYGQGAGIGSYTF
>NA|NA|TRBJ2-4|TRBV2
TGTGCCAGCAGAGGGTACGGGACTCTAGCCAAAAACATTCAGTACTTC
CASRGYGTLAKNIQYF
>TRBD1|NA|TRBJ1-1|TRBV7-9
TGTGCCAGCAGCCCTATTTCGACAGGGGTCGCGACTGAAGCTTTCTTT
CASSPISTGVATEAFF
>NA|once|TRBJ2-1|TRBV20-1
TGCAGTGCTAACGAGAATGAGCAGTTCTTC
CSANENEQFF
>TRBD1|NA|TRBJ2-1|TRBV28
TGTGCCAGCAGTTTTGGACAGGGGAATAGGAATGAGCAGTTCTTC
CASSFGQGNRNEQFF
>NA|NA|TRBJ1-1|TRBV18
TGTGCCAGCTCACCGTTCGGGGAGAACACTGAAGCTTTCTTT
CASSPFGENTEAFF
>NA|NA|TRBJ2-1|TRBV15
TGTGCCACCAGCTCGCGGGACTTAGACAATGAGCAGTTCTTC
CATSSRDLDNEQFF
>TRBD2|NA|TRBJ2-1|TRBV5-1
TGCGCCAGCAGCTTCCTTAGCGGGGGGTTAAATGAGCAGTTCTTC
CASSFLSGGLNEQFF
>TRBD1|NA|TRBJ1-2|TRBV5-1
TGCGCCACGACGGGACAGGGAAACTATGGCTACACCTTC
CATTGQGNYGYTF
>TRBD1|NA|TRBJ1-2|TRBV19
TGTGCCAGTAGTAACGGCAGGGGGGACTATGGCTACACCTTC
CASSNGRGDYGYTF
>NA|NA|TRBJ1-5|TRBV6-1
TGTGCCAGCAGTTTACAGGGTAGCCAGCCCCAGCATTTT
CASSLQGSQPQHF
>TRBD1|NA|TRBJ2-7|TRBV19
TGTGCCAGTAGTCCCCGGACAGGGCAGTACGAGCAGTACTTC
CASSPRTGQYEQYF
>NA|few|TRBJ1-2|TRBV6-5
TGTGCCAGCAGAGACACGTATGGCTACACCTTC
CASRDTYGYTF